This T cell receptor (beta chain) came from a study of T cells in Graves' hyperthyroidism and ophthalmopathy. Study observations and caveats: Blood also showed most of the thyroid clonotypes that were expanded above 0.001.

In the case of this clonotype: The antigen is not known.

RNA transcripts yielded amplified TCR beta CDR3 regions. When the TCR CDR3 underwent first-round RT-PCR, the HTBI primer set was used. Each CDR3 protein gets one entry after TCRdb re-called the multiplex PCR reads with MiXCR. This sample has a few hundred thousand distinct CDR3 sequences, with roughly 18% found just once. The CDR3 has 13 residues. Trimming removed 3 bases at V and 9 bases at J, with 17 bases between. Germline V gene lookup returns CDR1 DFQATT and CDR2 SNEGSKA (reference sequence). The receptor was derived from a young woman with Graves' ophthalmopathy. V gene TRBV20-1 combines with J gene TRBJ1-2; TRBD1 is a possible D gene (6 bases). The sequenced sample was blood. CDR3 DNA: TGCAGTGCTAGGGCCAGGGGACGTATGAGCTACACCTTC. It specifies CSARARGRMSYTF.